This T cell receptor (beta chain) was obtained from a study of CD49a tissue-resident CD8 T cells in human skin (dated by TCRdb to about 2017). Background on the whole study: Tissue-resident memory CD8+ T cell subsets in human skin, defined by CD49a, CD69 and CD103 expression, were examined in the study.

In sorted CD8+ T cells obtained from the blood, dermis and epidermis of 5 or 6 healthy donors, TCR beta CDR3 regions were analysed. Both blood and skin samples were provided by each TCR-sequenced donor, and all TCR-sequenced donors were healthy individuals. Sorting was used to isolate CD8+ T cell populations prior to TCR beta sequencing. From cysteine to phenylalanine, the CDR3 is 16 amino acids long. The sequence is cut down to CDR3 DNA, 48 bases in frame from base 1. Clipping removes 0 bases from V and 6 bases from J, with 4 as the unmatched junction base count. The CDR1 and CDR2 encoded by the germline V gene are MNHEY and SVGAGI. In this sample, this clone turned up a few times. Its antigen is not yet known. The record has no base qualities; no much larger clone is one base away. The library was prepared using the immunoSEQ multiplex PCR assay. In the source study's methods: Across the sorted blood, dermal and epidermal CD8+ T cell populations, TCR V beta family usage frequencies were compared. TCRdb provides this immuneACCESS table in a form limited to in-frame rearrangements. Some clones are lacking; in checked studies, under half of them reflect an unresolved V gene, and why the rest are absent is not known. D and trimming were read from the DNA, whereas the V and J calls and clone size are those reported in that table. This sample comprises about 1,500 clones, around 60% of them detected only once. About 30% of the sample belongs to the ten largest clones.

The sequenced sample was CLA- CD8+ effector memory T cells sorted from blood. The rearranged segments are TRBV6-5 and TRBJ2-1, with TRBD2 matching 11 junction bases. The origin of this receptor is a human donor in good health. The CDR3: CASSYSAGTSGNEQFF. The sequence in DNA is TGTGCCAGCAGTTACTCCGCGGGGACTAGCGGCAATGAGCAGTTCTTC.